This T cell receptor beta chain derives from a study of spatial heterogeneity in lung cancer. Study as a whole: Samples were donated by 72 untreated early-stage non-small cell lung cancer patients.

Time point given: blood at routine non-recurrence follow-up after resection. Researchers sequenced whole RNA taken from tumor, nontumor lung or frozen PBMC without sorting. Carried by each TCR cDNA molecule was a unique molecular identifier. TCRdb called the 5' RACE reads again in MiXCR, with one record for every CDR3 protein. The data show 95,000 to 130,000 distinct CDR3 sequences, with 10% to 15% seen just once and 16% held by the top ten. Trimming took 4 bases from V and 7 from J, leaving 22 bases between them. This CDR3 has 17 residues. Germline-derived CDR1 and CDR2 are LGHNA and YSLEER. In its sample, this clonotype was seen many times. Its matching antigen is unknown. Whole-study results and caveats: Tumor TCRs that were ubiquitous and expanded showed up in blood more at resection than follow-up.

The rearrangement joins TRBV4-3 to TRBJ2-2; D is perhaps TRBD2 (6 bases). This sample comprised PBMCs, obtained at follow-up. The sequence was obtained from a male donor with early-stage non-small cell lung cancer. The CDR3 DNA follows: TGCGCCAGCAGCCCCGGGGCTGAAGGGGCTAGCGTCGGGGAGCTGTTTTTT. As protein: CASSPGAEGASVGELFF.